These 14 T cell receptor beta chains share one sample of origin, sequenced in a study of blood T cell repertoires in COVID-19 (dated by TCRdb to about 2020). Library prep was done by the immunoSEQ multiplex PCR assay. The source is immuneACCESS, and TCRdb retained only in-frame sequences with V and J called. Part of the clones is not carried over; for the studies checked, unresolved V genes explain less than half of this, and the remainder is unexplained. For this sample the table gives more than 200,000 clones, of which about 89% were detected only once. The ten biggest clones cover under 5% of the sample. The sample taken for sequencing was PBMCs or T cells enriched from blood (not recorded which). The receptors here all came from a woman aged 30 to 39 who had recovered from COVID-19.

The V call is TRBV7-9, the J call TRBJ2-2; TRBD1 might be the D (5 bases). V was shortened by 3 bases and J by 1 base, with 9 bases between the two germline ends. The CDR3 is 15 residues long. Germline V gives CDR1 SEHNR, CDR2 FQNEAQ (reference sequence). The CDR3, as DNA: TGTGCCAGCAGCTTTGAGGACAAGAACACCGGGGAGCTGTTTTTT. Protein sequence: CASSFEDKNTGELFF. The entire variable domain, with the rest obtained from reference TRBV7-9 and TRBJ2-2, is as follows: DTGVSQNPRHKITKRGQNVTFRCDPISEHNRLYWYRQTLGQGPEFLTYFQNEAQLEKSRLLSDRFSAERPKGSFSTLEIQRTEQGDSAMYLCASSFEDKNTGELFFGEGSRLTVL.

The chain has TRBV9 and TRBJ2-3, with D possibly matching TRBD2 (7 bases). The CDR3 runs 16 residues. Germline V lookup: CDR1 SGDLS, CDR2 YYNGEE. The V end lost 3 bases, the J end lost 0 bases, and 14 bases lay between the germline ends. The CDR3 sequence: CASSAQGRASTDTQYF. The CDR3 DNA reads as TGTGCCAGCAGCGCCCAGGGGAGGGCTAGCACAGATACGCAGTATTTT. Complete variable domain (other parts from reference TRBV9 and TRBJ2-3): DSGVTQTPKHLITATGQRVTLRCSPRSGDLSVYWYQQSLDQGLQFLIQYYNGEERAKGNILERFSAQQFPDLHSELNLSSLELGDSALYFCASSAQGRASTDTQYFGPGTRLTVL.

The chain is built from TRBV6-2 or TRBV6-3 and TRBJ2-3; D ambiguous. Germline V gene lookup returns CDR1 MNHEY and CDR2 SVGEGT. The CDR3 length is 18 residues. V was clipped by 1 base and J by 0 bases, with 17 bases between them. The DNA of the CDR3 is TGTGCCAGCAGTTACTTACCCCGACTGACTCAAAGCACAGATACGCAGTATTTT. This encodes CASSYLPRLTQSTDTQYF.

V gene TRBV5-4 combines with J gene TRBJ2-1; D may be TRBD2 (6 bases). V was pared by 4 bases and J by 0 bases, with 14 bases between. CDR1 is SGHNT and CDR2 is YYREEE in the germline V gene (reference sequence). CDR3 size: 16 residues. The CDR3 coding sequence is TGTGCCAGCAGCCGGAGCGGGCCCAGCTCCTACAATGAGCAGTTCTTC. Translating it yields CASSRSGPSSYNEQFF.

The table lists this clone with a few counts. V is TRBV5-1 and J is TRBJ1-4; 10 nucleotides match TRBD1. This CDR3 spans 15 amino acids. CDR1 and CDR2 from the germline V gene are SGHRS and YFSETQ. J gave up 8 bases and V 5 bases, and 9 bases lay outside the gene matches. CDR3 in DNA: TGCGCCAGCAGATCCCCGGGACAGGGGACAGAAAAACTGTTTTTT. Amino acids: CASRSPGQGTEKLFF.

The chain has TRBV6-5 and TRBJ1-2; 10 bases map to TRBD1. J was trimmed by 7 bases and V by 11 bases; bases with no gene match: 10. The CDR3 sequence is 13 residues long. CDR1 is MNHEY and CDR2 is SVGAGI in the germline V gene. CDR3 in DNA: TGTGCCGCGACAGGGACAGGGGAGGGTGGCTACACCTTC. The encoded protein is CAATGTGEGGYTF.

The chain combines TRBV28 with TRBJ2-6; 12 bases line up with TRBD2. V lost 4 bases to trimming and J lost 1 base; unmatched junction nucleotides: 11. This CDR3 comprises 20 residues. CDR1 is MDHEN, CDR2 SYDVKM, per germline. Here the CDR3 DNA reads TGTGCCAGCAGTTCCCCTAGCGGGAGGGCCATAAATTCTGGGGCCAACGTCCTGACTTTC. Encoded protein: CASSSPSGRAINSGANVLTF.

This chain joins TRBV7-8 and TRBJ2-5; 7 bases align to TRBD2. CDR1 is SGHVS, CDR2 FQNEAQ, per germline. This CDR3 is 15 amino acids long. V gave up 5 bases and J gave up 5 bases; unmatched junction bases: 11. This CDR3 is CASSHSEREGETQYF. CDR3 sequence (DNA): TGTGCCAGCAGCCATAGCGAGCGGGAAGGGGAGACCCAGTACTTC.

The V and J genes are TRBV2 and TRBJ2-7; TRBD2 agrees at 7 bases. This CDR3 is built from 13 residues. The J segment lost 2 bases and the V segment lost 6 bases, leaving 4 bases of the junction unmatched. In germline, CDR1 is SNHLY, CDR2 FYNNEI. CDR3 sequence reads: CASRPGTTYEQYF. CDR3 in DNA: TGTGCCAGCAGACCGGGGACTACCTACGAGCAGTACTTC. Full variable domain (outside the CDR3, taken from reference TRBV2 and TRBJ2-7): EPEVTQTPSHQVTQMGQEVILRCVPISNHLYFYWYRQILGQKVEFLVSFYNNEISEKSEIFDDQFSVERPDGSNFTLKIRSTKLEDSAMYFCASRPGTTYEQYFGPGTRLTVT.

This clone was seen a single time. The chain employs TRBV6-2 or TRBV6-3 and TRBJ2-3; a weak D match, TRBD2 (6 bases). Trimming stripped 4 bases from V and 0 bases from J, with 14 bases between. CDR3 length: 16 amino acids. Per the germline V gene, CDR1 is MNHEY and CDR2 is SVGEGT. The CDR3, as DNA: TGTGCCAGCAGTTGGGCTGTGGGGACTAGCACAGATACGCAGTATTTT. Protein sequence: CASSWAVGTSTDTQYF.

The chain links TRBV2 to TRBJ2-3, with D possibly being TRBD2 (5 bases). Germline CDR1 SNHLY, CDR2 FYNNEI. With 4 bases removed from V and 0 bases from J, the gap between germline ends came to 20 bases. This CDR3 has 18 residues. This chain's CDR3 is CASSVRRVFRSSTDTQYF. CDR3 DNA: TGTGCCAGCAGTGTTCGGCGGGTCTTTCGGTCTAGCACAGATACGCAGTATTTT.

In this sample, this clone turned up a few times. The CDR3 coding sequence is TGCGCCAGCAGCAAACCGGACAGCGTAAATGAAAAACTGTTTTTT. Its translation is CASSKPDSVNEKLFF. The chain employs TRBV4-1 and TRBJ1-4, with a tentative D call TRBD1 (6 bases). Germline CDR1 and CDR2: MGHRA and YSYEKL. CDR3 length: 15 residues. Between the trimmed V and J ends, which lost 5 bases and 5 bases, there was a span of 15 bases.

J is TRBJ2-1 and V is TRBV28, with a tentative D call TRBD1 (6 bases). Germline V gene lookup returns CDR1 MDHEN and CDR2 SYDVKM. This CDR3 spans 15 amino acids. V lost 4 bases and J lost 0, with 10 bases in between. The CDR3 reads CASSSDRSSYNEQFF. The CDR3 region has the DNA TGTGCCAGCAGTTCTGACAGGTCCTCCTACAATGAGCAGTTCTTC. Variable domain in full (rest from reference TRBV28 and TRBJ2-1): DVKVTQSSRYLVKRTGEKVFLECVQDMDHENMFWYRQDPGLGLRLIYFSYDVKMKEKGDIPEGYSVSREKKERFSLILESASTNQTSMYLCASSSDRSSYNEQFFGPGTRLTVL.

The V and J genes are TRBV30 and TRBJ2-2; 9 bases match TRBD2. CDR1 and CDR2 (germline): GTSNPN, SVGIG (reference sequence). V gave up 5 bases and J gave up 1 base; unmatched junction bases: 2. The CDR3 runs 14 residues. The chain's CDR3 is CAWEAGGNTGELFF. The CDR3 region has the DNA TGTGCCTGGGAAGCGGGAGGGAACACCGGGGAGCTGTTTTTT.